Following are 7 T cell receptor beta chains from one sample sequenced in a study of shared clonotypes between healthy human individuals. TCRdb keeps only in-frame clones here, not all; method: immunoSEQ multiplex PCR. Here the sample spans over a million clones, 75% being singletons. Material: memory CD4+ T cells sorted from blood. The subset is: CD45RA-negative fraction. These receptors were taken from a young man in good health.

This rearrangement joins TRBV5-1 to TRBJ2-3; 7 bases line up with TRBD2. This CDR3 is built from 14 residues. Germline V gives CDR1 SGHRS, CDR2 YFSETQ. V was clipped by 4 bases and J by 2 bases; unmatched bases: 4. CDR3 DNA: TGCGCCAGCAGCCCTAGCGGAACCACAGATACGCAGTATTTT. As protein: CASSPSGTTDTQYF.

Here the CDR3 DNA reads TGTGCCAGCAGCTCCTGGGGGGAAGGAGGCAAAAACATTCAGTACTTC. Translating it yields CASSSWGEGGKNIQYF. The chain links TRBV11-2 to TRBJ2-4; weak D call: TRBD2 (6 bases). The CDR3 totals 16 residues. Germline assignment: CDR1 SGHAT and CDR2 FQNNGV. Deletions cut 4 bases from V and 3 bases from J, with 16 bases between.

The CDR3, as DNA: TGCGCCAGCAGCTCGCTCTCCCTGAGGGGGGGCCAAGATACGCAGTATTTT. Its protein product is CASSSLSLRGGQDTQYF. V is TRBV5-1 and J is TRBJ2-3; possible D gene TRBD2, 7 bases. The germline V gene has CDR1 SGHRS and CDR2 YFSETQ. This CDR3 has 17 amino acids. Trimming took 3 bases from V and 5 from J, leaving 22 bases between them.

The chain links TRBV10-3 to TRBJ1-5, with D hard to call. The CDR3 sequence is 13 residues long. The V and J ends lost 10 bases and 5 bases respectively, with 15 bases between them. Germline V lookup: CDR1 ENHRY, CDR2 SYGVKD. The DNA of the CDR3 is TGTGCCACTGGATCAAGCTATTATCAGCCCCAGCATTTT. Amino acid sequence: CATGSSYYQPQHF.

Here the CDR3 DNA reads TGCAGCGTTGGGTCAGGGACCTACGAGCAGTACTTC. It encodes CSVGSGTYEQYF. The chain employs TRBV29-1 and TRBJ2-7; D is possibly TRBD1 (5 bases). CDR3 size: 12 residues. In germline, CDR1 is SQVTM, CDR2 ANQGSEA. The ends were cut back, 4 bases at V and 2 bases at J, with 9 bases in the middle.

With respect to this clone: The sample holds other DNA sequences that translate to the same CDR3. V and J are TRBV28 and TRBJ2-7, with D tentatively TRBD2 (5 bases). The CDR3 loop spans 13 amino acids. Per the germline V gene, CDR1 is MDHEN and CDR2 is SYDVKM. Trimming removed 4 bases from V and 0 bases from J, with 7 bases in between. In nucleotides, the CDR3 is TGTGCCAGCAGTTCTGGGAGCTCCTACGAGCAGTACTTC. It encodes CASSSGSSYEQYF.

The chain joins TRBV12-5 to TRBJ1-5; D gene uncertain. This CDR3 region has 14 residues. In germline, CDR1 is LGHNT, CDR2 FRNRAP. Trimming pared 1 base from V and 3 bases from J, leaving 7 bases between. Written as DNA, the CDR3 is TGTGCTAGTGGTTTGGACGGCCCCAATCAGCCCCAGCATTTT. As protein: CASGLDGPNQPQHF.